These T cell receptor beta chains were read from a single sample in a study of blood T cell repertoires in COVID-19. The protocol was immunoSEQ multiplex PCR, while the TCRdb copy is restricted to in-frame clones and leaves out a portion. The data contain roughly 350,000 clones, 85% of them singletons. Sample: peripheral blood. All receptors come from a woman between 18 and 30 years old with acute or convalescent COVID-19. CDR3s include the opening cysteine and the closing phenylalanine or tryptophan. The D gene is left open where the match is weak. Expanded clones are given a class, and other clones once, few, many or no size at all.

d_call	v_call	j_call	cdr3_length	clone_size	cdr3_nt	cdr3_aa
NA	TRBV5-1	TRBJ1-2	15	NA	TGCGCCAGCAGCTTGGTATCCCCGGCAGGGGATGGCTACACCTTC	CASSLVSPAGDGYTF
TRBD1	TRBV28	TRBJ1-2	15	NA	TGTGCCAGCAGACCTGGACAGGGCGCTACCTATGGCTACACCTTC	CASRPGQGATYGYTF
TRBD1	TRBV9	TRBJ1-2	15	NA	TGTGCCAGCAGCCCAAGGACAGGCTTAAACTATGGCTACACCTTC	CASSPRTGLNYGYTF
NA	TRBV28	TRBJ2-7	16	NA	TGTGCCAGCAGCCCAGGCCAAGGGGGAGGGACCTACGAGCAGTACTTC	CASSPGQGGGTYEQYF
NA	TRBV7-8	TRBJ1-1	13	once	TGTGCCAGCAGCTTACGCACCCGACAAGAAGCTTTCTTT	CASSLRTRQEAFF
NA	TRBV3-1/TRBV3-2	TRBJ2-7	16	NA	TGTGCCAGCAGCCAAGGGGGGGGCAGGGGTTTCCACGAGCAGTACTTC	CASSQGGGRGFHEQYF
NA	TRBV6-5	TRBJ1-5	15	NA	TGTGCCAGCAGTTACAAGCCGGGAAGCAATCAGCCCCAGCATTTT	CASSYKPGSNQPQHF
NA	TRBV6-5	TRBJ1-1	12	NA	TGTGCCAGCAGTTACAAGGAGGGGGAAGCTTTCTTT	CASSYKEGEAFF
TRBD1	TRBV4-1	TRBJ1-3	15	NA	TGCGCCAGCAGCCCGCGCACAGGGGCTGGAAACACCATATATTTT	CASSPRTGAGNTIYF
TRBD1	TRBV7-2	TRBJ1-2	15	NA	TGTGCCAGCAGCTTAGTTGGCTCCGCAGGGGGTGGCTACACCTTC	CASSLVGSAGGGYTF
NA	TRBV23-1	TRBJ2-4	15	NA	TGCGCCAGCAGTCCACCCCGGGAAGGGAGAAACATTCAGTACTTC	CASSPPREGRNIQYF